Each of the 17 T cell receptor beta chains below was sequenced from the same sample in a study of cytomegalovirus exposure and HLA in healthy donors. 60 Vbeta and 13 Jbeta primers were used in PCR. Data came from immunoSEQ multiplex PCR; TCRdb stores just in-frame clones and leaves some out. The sample shows roughly 140,000 clones, approximately 78% of them seen only once. The sample comprised PBMCs. The receptors stem from a woman aged 40 to 50 in good health and CMV-seropositive.

This chain joins TRBV18 and TRBJ2-7; D possibly corresponds to TRBD1 (6 bases). The ends were cut back, 4 bases at V and 6 bases at J, with 13 bases in the middle. CDR3 length equals 13 residues. Germline loops: CDR1 KGHSH, CDR2 LQKENI. The CDR3 DNA reads TGTGCCAGCTCACACGACAGGATCCCCGAGCAGTACTTC. It is translated as CASSHDRIPEQYF.

The chain links TRBV5-4 to TRBJ2-2; 14 nucleotides agree with TRBD2. CDR1 and CDR2 (germline): SGHNT, YYREEE (reference sequence). Losses at the gene ends were 3 bases for V and 4 bases for J; bases not matched to a gene: 2. The CDR3 consists of 16 residues. The CDR3 coding sequence is TGTGCCAGCAGCTCGGGACTAGCGGGAGTCACCGGGGAGCTGTTTTTT. It yields the protein CASSSGLAGVTGELFF. Together with reference TRBV5-4 and TRBJ2-2, the CDR3 gives the full variable domain: ETGVTQSPTHLIKTRGQQVTLRCSSQSGHNTVSWYQQALGQGPQFIFQYYREEENGRGNFPPRFSGLQFPNYSSELNVNALELDDSALYLCASSSGLAGVTGELFFGEGSRLTVL.

This sequence joins TRBV6-1 and TRBJ1-1; D is perhaps TRBD1 (5 bases). Germline CDR1 and CDR2: MNHNS and SASEGT. V dropped 0 bases and J dropped 5 bases, with 19 bases sitting between them. The length of the CDR3 is 17 residues. This CDR3 reads CASSEALGFRGSTEAFF. CDR3 in DNA: TGTGCCAGCAGTGAAGCGCTCGGCTTTCGGGGGAGTACTGAAGCTTTCTTT.

The gene calls are TRBV15 and TRBJ2-3; possibly TRBD2 for D (5 bases). Germline loops: CDR1 LNHNV, CDR2 YYDKDF (reference sequence). Trimming left V 8 bases short and J 2 bases short, with 11 bases between. CDR3 size: 13 residues. The DNA for the CDR3 is TGTGCCACCCGTCGGGGATACACAGATACGCAGTATTTT. It specifies CATRRGYTDTQYF.

This sequence joins TRBV4-1 and TRBJ2-7; TRBD1 aligns across 11 bases. V lost 0 bases and J lost 6; bases outside the gene matches: 4. The V gene's germline CDR1 is MGHRA and CDR2 YSYEKL. The CDR3 spans 15 residues. The CDR3 coding sequence is TGCGCCAGCAGCCAAGATCGGGGGACAGGGGGCGAGCAGTACTTC. Protein: CASSQDRGTGGEQYF.

The V call is TRBV4-1, the J call TRBJ2-3; D not certain. This CDR3 has 15 amino acids. V lost 0 bases, J lost 6 bases, and 13 bases lay in between. Germline V gives CDR1 MGHRA, CDR2 YSYEKL. The DNA of the CDR3 is TGCGCCAGCAGCCAAGATCGTAATGTTGCGGATACGCAGTATTTT. Residues: CASSQDRNVADTQYF.

The chain is built from TRBV5-4 and TRBJ2-1, with 9 bases lining up with TRBD1. From germline, CDR1 is SGHNT and CDR2 YYREEE (reference sequence). The CDR3 length is 15 residues. Trimming removed 0 bases from V and 12 bases from J; junction bases left unmatched: 10. As DNA, the CDR3 is TGTGCCAGCAGCTTGGGGGGACAGGGATCAGGGTGGCAGTTCTTC. This sequence encodes CASSLGGQGSGWQFF.

This chain joins TRBV9 and TRBJ2-7; TRBD2 matches at 11 bases. The junction had 11 bases not matched to a gene; V was cut back by 3 bases and J by 6 bases. Germline CDR1 is SGDLS and CDR2 is YYNGEE. The CDR3 contains 16 residues. The CDR3 nucleotides are TGTGCCAGCAGCGCTTCCCCTACTAGCGGGAGAATCGAGCAGTACTTC. Encoded protein: CASSASPTSGRIEQYF.

The chain uses TRBV6-6 and TRBJ1-6; 7 nucleotides agree with TRBD1. V was pared by 3 bases and J by 5 bases, with 4 bases of the junction left unmatched. Germline assignment: CDR1 MNHNY and CDR2 SVGAGI (reference sequence). The CDR3 spans 15 residues. In DNA form, the CDR3 reads TGTGCCAGCAGTTATTGGGACAGAGATAATTCACCCCTCCACTTT. As protein: CASSYWDRDNSPLHF.

The rearrangement uses TRBV4-2 and TRBJ1-2; D gene ambiguous. This CDR3 has 13 amino acids. The V end lost 1 base, the J end lost 8 bases, and 11 bases lay between the germline ends. Germline V CDR1 and CDR2: LGHNA, YNFKEQ. In DNA, the CDR3 is TGTGCCAGCAGCCAAGCGGCTACAGCCGGCTACACCTTC. Encoded protein: CASSQAATAGYTF.

The rearrangement uses TRBV6-6 and TRBJ2-5; 7 nucleotides agree with TRBD2. With V trimmed by 0 bases and J by 3 bases, 4 bases remained unmatched. The CDR3 is made up of 15 amino acids. Germline values: CDR1 MNHNY, CDR2 SVGAGI (reference sequence). Here the CDR3 reads CASSYSGGREETQYF. The CDR3 nucleotides read TGTGCCAGCAGTTACTCCGGGGGGAGAGAAGAGACCCAGTACTTC.

The chain recombines TRBV5-6 with TRBJ2-5; D call uncertain. CDR1 is SGHDT and CDR2 is YYEEEE in the germline V gene. The V end was cut by 0 bases, the J end by 5 bases, with 8 bases between. The CDR3 covers 13 residues. The DNA for the CDR3 is TGTGCCAGCAGCTTGGCCTCCGCGGAGACCCAGTACTTC. As protein: CASSLASAETQYF.

A word on this clone: The germline gene is not matched at one end of the junction; a read error may be the cause. The chain uses TRBV7-9 and TRBJ2-7; weak D call: TRBD1 (7 bases). Germline loops: CDR1 SEHNR, CDR2 FQNEAQ (reference sequence). The CDR3 loop spans 16 amino acids. The CDR3 region is CSSTKRAGQISDEQYF. CDR3 coding DNA: TGTTCCAGCACCAAGAGGGCGGGACAGATTAGTGACGAGCAGTACTTC.

J is TRBJ1-4 and V is TRBV28; tentative D call: TRBD1 (5 bases). Trimming stripped 8 bases from V and 3 bases from J, with 10 bases between. Per the germline V gene, CDR1 is MDHEN and CDR2 is SYDVKM. CDR3 length: 13 residues. This chain's CDR3 is CASRGTANEKLFF. CDR3 DNA: TGTGCCAGCCGGGGGACGGCTAATGAAAAACTGTTTTTT.

This clone was counted between two and nine times. The chain has TRBV7-3 and TRBJ2-3; D is perhaps TRBD2 (5 bases). The germline gives CDR1 SGHTA, CDR2 FQGTGA. V shed 5 bases and J shed 5 bases, with 17 bases lying between them. The CDR3 loop spans 15 amino acids. This CDR3 reads CASSPSTGSGDTQYF. As DNA, the CDR3 is TGTGCCAGCAGCCCCTCTACGGGGTCTGGAGATACGCAGTATTTT.

This clone was observed once. CDR3 in DNA: TGTGCCAGTAGTATAGCCGCACTCCGAGGGGGCTACACCTTC. Translation gives CASSIAALRGGYTF. The rearrangement joins TRBV19 to TRBJ1-2, with no clear D. Germline V gene lookup returns CDR1 LNHDA and CDR2 SQIVND (reference sequence). This CDR3 region has 14 residues. V was trimmed by 1 base and J by 8 bases, leaving 14 bases between them.

The chain combines TRBV11-2 with TRBJ2-7; tentatively, D is TRBD1 (6 bases). CDR3 size: 14 residues. The germline CDR1 and CDR2 sequences are SGHAT and FQNNGV. V lost 4 bases to trimming and J lost 5 bases, with 15 bases between them. CDR3 DNA: TGTGCCAGCAGCTCCCGGGACACCTCGGACGAGCAGTACTTC. This encodes CASSSRDTSDEQYF.